The T cell receptor (beta chain) under discussion was sequenced for a study of T cell responses to AZD1222 COVID-19 vaccine. CDR1 is SGHRS, CDR2 YFSETQ, per germline. V lost 2 bases, J lost 4 bases, and 12 bases lay in between. The CDR3 spans 14 residues. Here immunoSEQ multiplex PCR was the method, and the copy in TCRdb shows in-frame clones only, minus some. This table has approximately 50,000 clones, less than 90% appearing once. The receptor comes from an adult who received the AZD1222 COVID-19 vaccine. Material: peripheral blood, obtained 28 days after the second AZD1222 dose. The chain is built from TRBV5-1 and TRBJ1-2, with D possibly matching TRBD1 (6 bases). The chain's CDR3 is CASSFGGSSYGYTF. As DNA, the CDR3 is TGCGCCAGCAGCTTCGGGGGCAGCAGCTATGGCTACACCTTC.